The clone carrying this T cell receptor (beta chain) registers medium-sized by frequency. Antigen unknown. Each sample's input was about 250 ng genomic DNA, about 38,000 genome equivalents. The data originate from a study of T cell clusters in autoimmune cytopenias. Findings and limits, study-wide: TRB repertoire shifts in secondary cytopenia and chronic lymphocytic leukemia mostly reflected lymphoma, not autoimmunity. Clustering suggested that physiological T cell clusters were missing in primary autoimmune cytopenia patients.

TRB rearrangements were amplified by touch-down multiplex PCR with mixed TRB-A/B primers. TCRdb reprocessed the multiplex PCR reads and keeps a single row for each CDR3 protein, giving no DNA. Its table lists about 5,000 distinct CDR3 sequences. CDR3 length: 12 residues. Germline CDR1 is ENHRY and CDR2 is SYGVKD. The data also belong to a second study, concerning T cell repertoires in aging, cancer and after chemotherapy. That report notes: Six age groups, ranging from 30 or younger to 70 or older, included the donors. Untreated cancer patients had significantly lower blood TCR diversity than age-matched healthy donors.

Input material: peripheral blood. This rearrangement joins TRBV10-3 to TRBJ1-6. This TCR came from a human donor in good health. CDR3 in amino acids: CAISTQGSPLHF.